The 14 T cell receptor beta chains given below trace back to one sample, sequenced in a study of cytomegalovirus exposure and HLA in healthy donors (TCRdb year 2017). The library was made by the immunoSEQ multiplex PCR assay. For the multiplex PCR, a mixture combining 60 forward primers for TCR Vbeta segments and 13 reverse primers for TCR Jbeta segments was used. The immuneACCESS repertoire file appears here via TCRdb, limited to in-frame rearrangements. These files lack a portion of the clones; in checked studies, under half of the deficit traces to unresolved V genes, and the cause of the others is not known. The sample records 120,000 or so clones, roughly 78% of which are singletons. About 6% of the sample is in the top ten clones. Sequenced material: PBMCs. The source is a woman between 35 and 50 years old in good health and CMV-seronegative.

The V call is TRBV5-1, the J call TRBJ2-7, with D possibly matching TRBD2 (7 bases). Per germline, CDR1 SGHRS and CDR2 YFSETQ. With 1 base removed from V and 2 bases from J, the gap between germline ends came to 13 bases. This CDR3 spans 15 amino acids. This CDR3 is CASSLQGGDTYEQYF. The CDR3 DNA reads as TGCGCCAGCAGCTTGCAAGGGGGGGACACCTACGAGCAGTACTTC.

The rearrangement uses TRBV19 and TRBJ1-1; weak D call: TRBD1 (5 bases). V lost 5 bases, J lost 6 bases, and 25 bases lay in between. Germline values: CDR1 LNHDA, CDR2 SQIVND (reference sequence). The CDR3 loop spans 17 amino acids. The CDR3 coding sequence is TGTGCCAGTAGTCCGGATTATGGGACTCCTCGGTGGGCTGAAGCTTTCTTT. Translated, it gives CASSPDYGTPRWAEAFF. The full variable domain, its missing parts supplied by reference TRBV19 and TRBJ1-1, is DGGITQSPKYLFRKEGQNVTLSCEQNLNHDAMYWYRQDPGQGLRLIYYSQIVNDFQKGDIAEGYSVSREKKESFPLTVTSAQKNPTAFYLCASSPDYGTPRWAEAFFGQGTRLTVV.

A word on this clone: Other DNA sequences in the sample encode the same CDR3. V is TRBV11-3 and J is TRBJ2-1; 10 bases align to TRBD2. CDR3 length: 14 amino acids. Germline V CDR1 and CDR2: SGHNT, YENEEA. The V and J ends lost 4 bases and 4 bases, in that order; junction bases with no gene match: 1. Written as DNA, the CDR3 is TGTGCCAGCAGCTCGGGACTAGCGTACAATGAGCAGTTCTTC. Protein product: CASSSGLAYNEQFF.

This chain joins TRBV4-3 and TRBJ2-3, with D possibly being TRBD2 (6 bases). This CDR3 spans 15 amino acids. Germline CDR1 reads LGHNA; CDR2 reads YSLEER. V was clipped by 2 bases and J by 1 base, with 10 bases between them. For the CDR3, the DNA is TGCGCCAGCAGCCAATTGGCTAGCGGCACAGATACGCAGTATTTT. Residues: CASSQLASGTDTQYF.

V and J are TRBV5-1 and TRBJ1-1; the D is unclear. The CDR3 length is 15 residues. Germline V gives CDR1 SGHRS, CDR2 YFSETQ. Trimming took off 0 bases at V and 0 bases at J, with 9 bases between the two ends. CDR3 loop: CASSLAGPLNTEAFF. In nucleotides, the CDR3 is TGCGCCAGCAGCTTGGCTGGGCCCCTGAACACTGAAGCTTTCTTT.

The chain joins TRBV6-6 to TRBJ2-1, with 12 positions matching TRBD2. The V segment lost 2 bases and the J segment 6 bases; nucleotides outside the gene matches: 2. The CDR3 contains 15 residues. In germline, CDR1 is MNHNY, CDR2 SVGAGI (reference sequence). The CDR3 loop reads CASSYKLAGGNEQFF. The CDR3, as DNA: TGTGCCAGCAGTTACAAACTAGCGGGAGGCAATGAGCAGTTCTTC.

The V gene is TRBV27, the J gene TRBJ2-7; maybe TRBD1 (7 bases). There are 14 residues in the CDR3. The germline gives CDR1 MNHEY, CDR2 SMNVEV (reference sequence). With 5 bases removed from V and 7 bases from J, the gap between germline ends came to 18 bases. The CDR3 protein is CASSPTGAGGEQYF. The CDR3 coding sequence is TGTGCCAGCAGTCCAACAGGGGCCGGGGGAGAGCAGTACTTC.

The J gene is TRBJ2-1, the V gene TRBV4-2; D ambiguous. The CDR3 consists of 13 residues. Germline CDR1 LGHNA, CDR2 YNFKEQ. Trimming pared 0 bases from V and 9 bases from J, leaving 9 bases between. CDR3 loop: CASSQEWHLEQFF. The DNA for the CDR3 is TGTGCCAGCAGCCAAGAGTGGCATCTTGAGCAGTTCTTC.

The chain employs TRBV10-2 and TRBJ2-3; possible D gene TRBD2, 6 bases. The V gene's germline CDR1 is WSHSY and CDR2 SAAADI. Trimming removed 9 bases at V and 2 bases at J, with 15 bases between. The CDR3 contains 14 residues. CDR3 nucleotides: TGCGCCAGTCAAACTAGCAGATTCACAGATACGCAGTATTTT. Its protein product is CASQTSRFTDTQYF.

The chain carries TRBV7-2 and TRBJ1-4, with D unclear. V was pared by 3 bases and J by 3 bases, with 8 bases between. The CDR3 spans 14 residues. Per the germline V gene, CDR1 is SGHTA and CDR2 is FQGNSA. CDR3 in DNA: TGTGCCAGCAGCTTTGGGAGAGCTAATGAAAAACTGTTTTTT. The encoded protein is CASSFGRANEKLFF.

The V gene is TRBV6-5, the J gene TRBJ1-1; TRBD1 matches at 8 bases. The germline V gene has CDR1 MNHEY and CDR2 SVGAGI. This CDR3 contains 10 residues. J gave up 9 bases and V 7 bases, and 1 base lay outside the gene matches. CDR3 region: CASIRGQAFF. The CDR3 nucleotides read TGTGCCAGCATCAGGGGGCAAGCTTTCTTT.

The gene calls are TRBV10-3 and TRBJ2-7, with 11 bases fitting TRBD1. V shed 6 bases and J 7 bases; nucleotides not matched to a gene: 11. Looked up from germline, CDR1 is ENHRY and CDR2 is SYGVKD. The CDR3 loop spans 15 amino acids. The CDR3 DNA follows: TGTGCCATCAGCTTGGGACAGGGGGTAGTGGGAGAGCAGTACTTC. Its protein is CAISLGQGVVGEQYF.

In the case of this clone: One end of the junction fails to match germline, which may point to a read error. This chain links TRBV7-9 with TRBJ2-7; the D is unclear. The CDR3 sequence is 11 residues long. Germline values: CDR1 SEHNR, CDR2 FQNEAQ (reference sequence). CDR3 in amino acids: CSSSSSNEQYF. In nucleotides, the CDR3 is TGTTCCAGCAGCTCGAGCAACGAGCAGTACTTC.

The chain recombines TRBV28 with TRBJ2-7; tentative D call: TRBD1 (6 bases). This CDR3 is 14 amino acids long. V was trimmed by 3 bases and J by 4 bases, leaving 13 bases between them. Germline V gene data show CDR1 as MDHEN and CDR2 as SYDVKM. The CDR3 spells CASSFDQGWYEQYF. The CDR3 nucleotides read TGTGCCAGCAGTTTTGACCAGGGGTGGTACGAGCAGTACTTC.